Listed below are T cell receptor beta chains from one sample, sequenced in a study of blood T cells in healthy people across ages. A single record per CDR3 protein comes from TCRdb applying MiXCR to the 5' RACE reads. The sample holds more than 650,000 distinct CDR3 sequences; around half are singletons and the top ten take approximately 41%. Input material: blood. These TCRs come from a man older than 75 in good health. The CDR3 runs from the conserved cysteine through the conserved F or W. Each record gives: CDR3 length, D gene, V gene, J gene, clone size, CDR3 protein, CDR3 DNA. The D gene is left open where the match is weak. Part of the rows lack a size; the others show once, few, many or a class for expanded clones.

>14|NA|TRBV24-1|TRBJ2-1|NA
CATLGTGSGNEQFF
TGTGCCACCCTCGGAACAGGTTCTGGCAATGAGCAGTTCTTC
>15|TRBD2|TRBV24-1|TRBJ2-1|NA
CATSGWAGDFNEQFF
TGTGCCACCAGTGGGTGGGCGGGAGATTTCAATGAGCAGTTCTTC
>13|TRBD2|TRBV2|TRBJ2-7|NA
CASSGLAAFYLYF
TGTGCCAGCAGTGGACTAGCCGCATTTTACTTGTACTTC
>15|NA|TRBV11-2|TRBJ1-6|NA
CASSLGAGSVSPLHF
TGTGCCAGCAGCTTAGGAGCAGGGTCGGTTTCACCCCTCCACTTT
>13|NA|TRBV6-1|TRBJ2-1|NA
CASSLNTGLAQFF
TGTGCCAGCAGTCTCAATACAGGGCTCGCGCAGTTCTTC
>14|NA|TRBV20-1|TRBJ1-1|NA
CSARERTGNTEAFF
TGCAGTGCTAGAGAAAGGACGGGAAACACTGAAGCTTTCTTT
>15|TRBD2|TRBV12-3/TRBV12-4|TRBJ2-1|NA
CASSRTSGKDNEQFF
TGTGCCAGCAGCCGCACTAGCGGGAAGGACAATGAGCAGTTCTTC
>13|TRBD1|TRBV27|TRBJ2-5|NA
CASTPTGRETQYF
TGTGCCAGCACCCCGACAGGGAGAGAGACCCAGTACTTC
>15|NA|TRBV10-1|TRBJ2-3|few
CAGDCRDGEADTQYF
TGCGCCGGGGACTGCCGAGATGGAGAAGCAGATACGCAGTATTTT
>15|TRBD1|TRBV25-1|TRBJ1-6|few
CASSGTGTGNSPLHF
TGTGCCAGCAGTGGTACCGGGACAGGCAATTCACCCCTCCACTTT
>15|TRBD1|TRBV4-1|TRBJ2-3|few
CASSQVGDRGRYAYF
TGCGCCAGCAGCCAAGTTGGGGACAGAGGCAGATACGCGTATTTT
>14|TRBD2|TRBV20-1|TRBJ2-1|NA
CSASGTSGRDEQFF
TGCAGTGCGTCCGGGACTAGCGGGAGAGATGAGCAGTTCTTC
>15|NA|TRBV28|TRBJ2-3|NA
CASTNAGKSTDTQYF
TGTGCCAGCACTAACGCCGGGAAGAGCACAGATACGCAGTATTTT
>16|TRBD1|TRBV5-1|TRBJ2-1|NA
CASSAPLDRAYNEQFF
TGCGCCAGCAGCGCCCCGTTGGACAGGGCCTACAATGAGCAGTTCTTC
>14|NA|TRBV2|TRBJ1-2|NA
CASSEPPGIYGYTF
TGTGCCAGCAGTGAACCCCCAGGGATCTATGGCTACACCTTC
>12|TRBD1|TRBV28|TRBJ2-7|NA
CASSSARGEQYF
TGTGCCAGCAGTTCGGCCAGGGGGGAGCAGTACTTC
>11|NA|TRBV18|TRBJ2-1|NA
CASSPQNEQFF
TGTGCCAGCTCACCACAGAATGAGCAGTTCTTC
>14|TRBD1|TRBV2|TRBJ1-1|NA
CASSRPTGFTEAFF
TGTGCCAGCAGTCGCCCGACAGGGTTCACTGAAGCTTTCTTT
>13|NA|TRBV7-8|TRBJ2-7|few
CASSVGAGYEQYF
TGTGCCAGCAGCGTGGGGGCAGGGTACGAGCAGTACTTC
>15|NA|TRBV4-1|TRBJ2-3|few
CASSQSWSGARYAYF
TGCGCCAGCAGCCAGTCTTGGTCGGGGGCCAGATACGCGTATTTT
>14|TRBD1|TRBV7-2|TRBJ1-1|NA
CASSSDRGLTEAFF
TGTGCCAGCAGCTCGGACAGGGGGCTTACTGAAGCTTTCTTT
>13|NA|TRBV12-5|TRBJ1-2|once
CASGLWGAGGYTF
TGTGCTAGTGGTTTGTGGGGGGCAGGTGGCTACACCTTC
>14|NA|TRBV12-3/TRBV12-4|TRBJ2-4|NA
CASSQSRRWGAQYF
TGTGCCAGCAGTCAATCGAGACGATGGGGAGCCCAGTACTTC
>13|NA|TRBV18|TRBJ1-2|few
CASSPPNKDGYTF
TGTGCCAGCTCACCACCCAACAAGGATGGCTACACCTTC
>15|NA|TRBV9|TRBJ2-5|few
CASSLLGGPTWEQYF
TGTGCCAGCAGCCTCCTCGGTGGACCTACGTGGGAGCAGTACTTC
>13|TRBD2|TRBV24-1|TRBJ2-5|few
CATQREGLETQYF
TGTGCCACCCAGCGGGAGGGCCTGGAGACCCAGTACTTC
>18|NA|TRBV27|TRBJ1-5|NA
CASSLTGPGSTGGQPQHF
TGTGCCAGCAGCCTAACAGGGCCCGGCTCCACAGGCGGCCAGCCCCAGCATTTT
>16|NA|TRBV11-2|TRBJ1-4|NA
CASSLKLGVGNEKLFF
TGTGCCAGCAGCTTAAAACTGGGAGTCGGAAATGAAAAACTGTTTTTT
>15|NA|TRBV27|TRBJ2-7|NA
CASSFGWGAKSEQYF
TGTGCCAGCAGTTTTGGGTGGGGGGCTAAGAGCGAGCAGTACTTC
>14|TRBD2|TRBV15|TRBJ2-4|NA
CATSSASGKNIQYF
TGTGCCACCAGCAGTGCTAGCGGCAAAAACATTCAGTACTTC
>13|TRBD1|TRBV15|TRBJ2-7|NA
CATSRDRGLEQYF
TGTGCCACCAGCAGAGACAGGGGGCTCGAGCAGTACTTC
>16|TRBD2|TRBV10-3|TRBJ2-1|NA
CAISESRASGVGEQFF
TGTGCCATCAGTGAGTCGAGGGCTAGCGGGGTTGGTGAGCAGTTCTTC
>16|NA|TRBV5-1|TRBJ2-2|NA
CASSSGTRANTGELFF
TGCGCCAGCAGCTCCGGGACAAGAGCGAACACCGGGGAGCTGTTTTTT
>11|NA|TRBV12-3/TRBV12-4|TRBJ1-2|few
CASSWDYGYTF
TGTGCCAGCAGTTGGGACTATGGCTACACCTTC
>12|TRBD2|TRBV6-2/TRBV6-3|TRBJ2-1|few
CAGRGDGDEQFF
TGTGCCGGCCGGGGGGACGGCGATGAGCAGTTCTTC
>15|TRBD1|TRBV28|TRBJ2-7|NA
CASSGGWTGSYEQYF
TGTGCCAGCAGTGGGGGGTGGACAGGGTCTTACGAGCAGTACTTC
>16|NA|TRBV5-1|TRBJ2-1|many
CASSQWRFGSDNEQFF
TGCGCCAGCAGCCAATGGCGTTTCGGGAGCGACAATGAGCAGTTCTTC
>12|NA|TRBV21-1|TRBJ2-5|few
CALPDEQETQYF
TGTGCCCTCCCGGACGAACAAGAGACCCAGTACTTC
>13|NA|TRBV29-1|TRBJ2-4|few
CSVGTGSQNIQYF
TGCAGCGTGGGAACAGGGAGCCAAAACATTCAGTACTTC
>15|NA|TRBV5-1|TRBJ2-1|NA
CASSIDSSSYNEQFF
TGCGCCAGCAGCATAGACTCCAGCTCCTACAATGAGCAGTTCTTC
>16|TRBD2|TRBV7-9|TRBJ2-7|NA
CASSLTSSGKPYEQYF
TGTGCCAGCAGCCTCACGTCTAGCGGGAAACCCTACGAGCAGTACTTC
>17|NA|TRBV6-6|TRBJ1-2|NA
CASSSREILSPNYGYTF
TGTGCCAGCAGTTCGCGGGAGATTCTAAGCCCTAACTATGGCTACACCTTC
>16|NA|TRBV6-1|TRBJ1-5|NA
CASSEFGVAGNQPQHF
TGTGCCAGCAGCGAATTCGGGGTCGCAGGCAATCAGCCCCAGCATTTT
>18|TRBD2|TRBV12-3/TRBV12-4|TRBJ2-5|few
CASSPWSWTSGSLETQYF
TGTGCCAGCAGCCCCTGGTCCTGGACTAGCGGATCCCTAGAGACCCAGTACTTC
>13|NA|TRBV20-1|TRBJ1-5|NA
CSARKPAGQPQHF
TGCAGTGCTAGAAAGCCCGCGGGGCAGCCCCAGCATTTT
>16|NA|TRBV18|TRBJ2-3|NA
CASSPRGDSSNRYAYF
TGTGCCAGCTCACCGAGAGGGGACTCTAGCAACAGATACGCGTATTTT
>14|NA|TRBV6-2/TRBV6-3|TRBJ1-1|few
CASSRGAKNTEAFF
TGTGCCAGCAGCCGGGGAGCGAAGAACACTGAAGCTTTCTTT
>13|NA|TRBV28|TRBJ2-7|NA
CAGSGTPNYEQYF
TGTGCCGGATCCGGGACACCCAATTACGAGCAGTACTTC
>14|TRBD1|TRBV28|TRBJ1-2|NA
CASSSTGALYGYTF
TGTGCCAGCAGTTCGACAGGGGCCCTCTATGGCTACACCTTC
>14|TRBD2|TRBV20-1|TRBJ2-7|NA
CSASPSGRANEQYF
TGCAGTGCTAGTCCTAGCGGGAGGGCCAATGAGCAGTACTTC
>14|TRBD2|TRBV12-3/TRBV12-4|TRBJ2-1|few
CASRVAGGPSEQFF
TGTGCCAGCAGGGTAGCGGGAGGGCCTAGTGAGCAGTTCTTC
>14|NA|TRBV3-1|TRBJ1-2|NA
CASSQVGPEDGYTF
TGTGCCAGCAGCCAAGTGGGCCCGGAGGATGGCTACACCTTC
>15|NA|TRBV11-2|TRBJ2-7|once
CASSSLPGFSYEQYF
TGTGCCAGCAGCTCACTACCTGGCTTCTCCTACGAGCAGTACTTC
>15|TRBD2|TRBV7-2|TRBJ2-1|NA
CASSLETGGPREQFF
TGTGCCAGCAGCTTAGAGACGGGAGGGCCTCGTGAGCAGTTCTTC
>15|TRBD1|TRBV27|TRBJ1-6|NA
CASSSQGGGYSPLHF
TGTGCCAGCAGTTCTCAAGGGGGCGGGTATTCACCCCTCCACTTT